The present entry profiles one TCR beta chain with its context. Its antigen is unidentified. Libraries of TCR beta came from quantitative 5'-RACE with molecular barcodes. A single record per CDR3 protein comes from TCRdb applying MiXCR to the 5' RACE reads. Of over 150,000 distinct CDR3 sequences listed, 9.5% to 15% are singletons. The V and J ends lost 6 bases and 9 bases respectively, with 12 bases between them. The CDR3 is made up of 12 amino acids. Germline V gene sequence: CDR1 MNHEY, CDR2 SVGEGT. This sample is drawn from a study of CD8 T cells in ankylosing spondylitis. Regarding the study as a whole: CD8+ cells made up the disease-linked clones, which were relatively rare in peripheral blood. Ankylosing spondylitis blood appeared to be characterized by a TCR beta motif of 7 to 9 highly homologous variants.

The receptor's source is a male donor with ankylosing spondylitis or in good health (not recorded which). V is TRBV6-2 or TRBV6-3 and J is TRBJ2-1, with unresolved D. The sample was blood, either unsorted or a sorted T cell fraction (not recorded which). The CDR3 nucleotides read TGTGCCAGCAGGGGGAACATAGTTGAGCAGTTCTTC. This translates into CASRGNIVEQFF.